This is a list of T cell receptor beta chains from one sample in a study of T cell repertoires in aging, cancer and after chemotherapy. TCRdb called the multiplex PCR reads again in MiXCR, with one record for every CDR3 protein. The sample lists fewer than 11,000 distinct CDR3 sequences, roughly 40% occurring once. Sample: blood. The source is a human donor in good health. Both conserved end residues are part of each CDR3. A D gene is named only where the DNA matches it firmly. Clone sizes are given selectively: once, few, many, or a class where the clone is expanded.

cdr3_nt	cdr3_aa	j_call	d_call	clone_size	v_call
TGTGCCAGCAGTGACTCGACTAGCGGGGGCACCGGGGAGCTGTTTTTT	CASSDSTSGGTGELFF	TRBJ2-2	TRBD2	-	TRBV6-4
TGTGCCAGCAGTGCTGCGGGAGGGAAATCGCCCTACGAGCAGTACTTC	CASSAAGGKSPYEQYF	TRBJ2-7	TRBD2	-	TRBV6-1
TGTGCCAGCAGCTTAGATCCTGTTGGGGAGCAGTTCTTC	CASSLDPVGEQFF	TRBJ2-1	-	-	TRBV11-2
TGTGCCAGTAGTATAGTAGGAGGGGGACAGGGACAGAAGTATCAGCCCCAGCATTTT	CASSIVGGGQGQKYQPQHF	TRBJ1-5	TRBD1	once	TRBV19
TGTGCCAGCAGTTACCGCCCTGTGTGGTACAATGAGCAGTTCTTC	CASSYRPVWYNEQFF	TRBJ2-1	-	-	TRBV6-2/TRBV6-3
TGTGCCAGCAGTTTTGGTAACACCGGGGAGCTGTTTTTT	CASSFGNTGELFF	TRBJ2-2	-	once	TRBV12-3/TRBV12-4
TGTGCCAGCTCACCCGAGGGGGCTTATGGCTACACCTTC	CASSPEGAYGYTF	TRBJ1-2	TRBD1	few	TRBV18
TGTGCCACCAGCAGAGGGACTAGCGGGAGGGATACGCAGTATTTT	CATSRGTSGRDTQYF	TRBJ2-3	TRBD2	few	TRBV15
TGTGCCAGCAGCTCCTGGACAGGGTTGGATCAGCCCCAGCATTTT	CASSSWTGLDQPQHF	TRBJ1-5	TRBD1	-	TRBV7-2
TGTGCCAGCAGTACCGGGACTAGGGAGAGCTCCTACAATGAGCAGTTCTTC	CASSTGTRESSYNEQFF	TRBJ2-1	TRBD2	once	TRBV6-6
TGTGCCAGCAGTTTTGGCAGGGATGATTCACCCCTCCACTTT	CASSFGRDDSPLHF	TRBJ1-6	-	-	TRBV12-3/TRBV12-4
TGTGCCAGCAGTTACGTGGACTCTGGGGCCAACGTCCTGACTTTC	CASSYVDSGANVLTF	TRBJ2-6	-	few	TRBV6-2/TRBV6-3
TGCAGCGCCACCCAGAGCGGAAACTCCTACGAGCAGTACTTC	CSATQSGNSYEQYF	TRBJ2-7	-	medium-sized	TRBV29-1
TGTGCCAGCAGTTCCCTTAAAGGGGGTGAGGAGACCCAGTACTTC	CASSSLKGGEETQYF	TRBJ2-5	-	-	TRBV12-3/TRBV12-4
TGTGCCAGCAGTTACCCCTCCGGCGGGGGCACAGATACGCAGTATTTT	CASSYPSGGGTDTQYF	TRBJ2-3	-	few	TRBV6-2/TRBV6-3
TGTGCCTGCGAAGGCCCCGGTAGAGGGGTGCAGTTCTTC	CACEGPGRGVQFF	TRBJ2-1	-	-	TRBV30
TGTGCCAGTAGAAAGGGGAAGGGCAATCAGCCCCAGCATTTT	CASRKGKGNQPQHF	TRBJ1-5	-	-	TRBV19
TGTGCCAGCAGTTTAACGCGGGACGTCAACGTCCTGACTTTC	CASSLTRDVNVLTF	TRBJ2-6	-	-	TRBV28
TGCAGCGTTGAAGATCCGGGAAGCGAAAAACTGTTTTTT	CSVEDPGSEKLFF	TRBJ1-4	-	medium-sized	TRBV29-1
TGTGCCAGTAGTCAGAGGCAGCTCGGAAACACCATATATTTT	CASSQRQLGNTIYF	TRBJ1-3	-	-	TRBV19
TGTGCCAGCAGTTTCGGGACAGGGGTTCGCTACACCTTC	CASSFGTGVRYTF	TRBJ1-2	TRBD1	-	TRBV6-5
TGTGCCAGCAGCTCGAAGACAGGGGGCGATGAAAAACTGTTTTTT	CASSSKTGGDEKLFF	TRBJ1-4	TRBD1	-	TRBV5-4
TGTGCCTGGAGTTGGCTAGCGGGTACAGATACGCAGTATTTT	CAWSWLAGTDTQYF	TRBJ2-3	TRBD2	few	TRBV30
TGTGCCGGTGCGAGCTCCTACAATGAGCAGTTCTTC	CAGASSYNEQFF	TRBJ2-1	-	-	TRBV6-6
TGCAGCGTCCGTACTACCTCCTACAATGAGCAGTTCTTC	CSVRTTSYNEQFF	TRBJ2-1	-	medium-sized	TRBV29-1
TGTGCCAGCCTACAGTACTCTGGGGCCAACGTCCTGACTTTC	CASLQYSGANVLTF	TRBJ2-6	-	medium-sized	TRBV19
TGTGCCAGCAGTGGGACAGGGGGCTACGAGCAGTACTTC	CASSGTGGYEQYF	TRBJ2-7	TRBD1	-	TRBV28
TGTGCCAGCAGAACCCCTAGGGCCCGCGGTAATGAGCAGTTCTTC	CASRTPRARGNEQFF	TRBJ2-1	-	few	TRBV6-6
TGTGCCACCGGGACAGGGGGGCGTGTCTATGGCTACACCTTC	CATGTGGRVYGYTF	TRBJ1-2	TRBD1	-	TRBV10-3
TGTGCCAGGAGTTACCGGGGACTAGCGGACTCCTACGAGCAGTACTTC	CARSYRGLADSYEQYF	TRBJ2-7	TRBD2	-	TRBV6-5
TGTGCCAGCAGAACGACAGGGGTCACTGAAGCTTTCTTT	CASRTTGVTEAFF	TRBJ1-1	TRBD1	-	TRBV5-6
TGCAGCGTCGAGCCGGTCAATGAGCAGTTCTTC	CSVEPVNEQFF	TRBJ2-1	-	medium-sized	TRBV29-1
TGTGCCAGCAGCTTAGGACTAGCGGGTCGAGAGCAGTTCTTC	CASSLGLAGREQFF	TRBJ2-1	TRBD2	-	TRBV7-6
TGTGCCAGCAGTTCGGACAGAGTCAACTACGAGCAGTACTTC	CASSSDRVNYEQYF	TRBJ2-7	-	-	TRBV6-5
TGTGCCAGCGGGCGGGGACTAGCGGGAGTCGGAGAGCAGTACTTC	CASGRGLAGVGEQYF	TRBJ2-7	TRBD2	-	TRBV6-5
TGTGCCAGCAGCACCAGGGGGGCGGGGCAGTTCTTC	CASSTRGAGQFF	TRBJ2-1	-	-	TRBV11-2
TGTGCCAGTAGTCGGACATCAACTAATGAAAAACTGTTTTTT	CASSRTSTNEKLFF	TRBJ1-4	-	medium-sized	TRBV19
TGTGCCAGCTCACCAGAGGCGACCCAGCCCCAGCATTTT	CASSPEATQPQHF	TRBJ1-5	-	once	TRBV18
TGTGCCAGCAGCCCCGACGATCATGAGCAGTTCTTC	CASSPDDHEQFF	TRBJ2-1	-	-	TRBV6-2/TRBV6-3
TGCGCCAGCAGCTCTGACAGGGACTCTAGCACAGATACGCAGTATTTT	CASSSDRDSSTDTQYF	TRBJ2-3	-	-	TRBV5-5
TGTGCCAGTGTACCCCGGACAGCGGGAGGTTACAATGAGCAGTTCTTC	CASVPRTAGGYNEQFF	TRBJ2-1	TRBD2	-	TRBV12-3/TRBV12-4
TGTGCCAGTAGTGCTAATTCGGAGGCTAGCGGTCGAAGGTCCCGCTCCTACGAGCAGTACTTC	CASSANSEASGRRSRSYEQYF	TRBJ2-7	TRBD2	-	TRBV19
TGTGCCAGTAGTTTCCGTTTAAGCAATCAGCCCCAGCATTTT	CASSFRLSNQPQHF	TRBJ1-5	-	-	TRBV19
TGTGCCAGCTCATCCGCGGCCCAGCGGCCCAGCTATAGCAATCAGCCCCAGCATTTT	CASSSAAQRPSYSNQPQHF	TRBJ1-5	-	-	TRBV18
TGTGCCAGCAGCCCCTTTAACTCTAGGGTATCCTATGGCTACACCTTC	CASSPFNSRVSYGYTF	TRBJ1-2	-	-	TRBV5-6
TGTGCCAGCAGCCGAGGTGGGACCGCACAGGGAGAGCAGTACTTC	CASSRGGTAQGEQYF	TRBJ2-7	-	-	TRBV28
TGCGCCAGCAGTTCCCAGGGACGGGAAGAGACCCAGTACTTC	CASSSQGREETQYF	TRBJ2-5	-	once	TRBV5-1
TGCGCCAGCAGCTTGGGCGGGAGGGCCTACAATGAGCAGTTCTTC	CASSLGGRAYNEQFF	TRBJ2-1	TRBD2	once	TRBV5-1
TGTGCCAGTAGTCCCCGGCTGACAGGGGACTCCTATGGCTACACCTTC	CASSPRLTGDSYGYTF	TRBJ1-2	TRBD1	-	TRBV19